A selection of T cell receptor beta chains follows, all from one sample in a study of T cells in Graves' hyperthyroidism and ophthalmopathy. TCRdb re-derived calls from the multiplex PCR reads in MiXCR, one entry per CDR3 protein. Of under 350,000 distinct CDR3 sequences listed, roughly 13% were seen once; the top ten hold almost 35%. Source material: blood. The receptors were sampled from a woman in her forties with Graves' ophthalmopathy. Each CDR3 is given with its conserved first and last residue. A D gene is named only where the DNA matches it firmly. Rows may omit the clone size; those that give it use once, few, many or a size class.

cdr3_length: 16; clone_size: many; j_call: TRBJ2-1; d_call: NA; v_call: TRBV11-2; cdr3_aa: CASSILMGGNYNEQFF; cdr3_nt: TGTGCCAGCAGCATCCTAATGGGGGGCAACTACAATGAGCAGTTCTTC
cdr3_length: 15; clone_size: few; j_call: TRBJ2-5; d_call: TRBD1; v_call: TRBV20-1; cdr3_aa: CSARDPQGAQETQYF; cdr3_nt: TGCAGTGCTAGAGATCCTCAGGGGGCCCAAGAGACCCAGTACTTC
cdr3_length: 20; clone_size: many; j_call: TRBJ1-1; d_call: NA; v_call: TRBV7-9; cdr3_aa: CASSRYGGRLVVDMNTEAFF; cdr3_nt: TGTGCCAGCAGCCGTTACGGGGGGCGACTAGTGGTGGACATGAACACTGAAGCTTTCTTT
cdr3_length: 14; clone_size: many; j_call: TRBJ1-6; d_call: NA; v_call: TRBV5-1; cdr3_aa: CASSLAGGESPLHF; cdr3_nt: TGCGCCAGCAGCTTGGCCGGGGGGGAGTCACCCCTCCACTTT
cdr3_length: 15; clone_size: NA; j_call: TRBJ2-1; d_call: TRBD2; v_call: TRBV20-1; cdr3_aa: CSAEFSGSPYNEQFF; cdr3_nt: TGCAGTGCGGAATTTAGCGGGAGTCCCTACAATGAGCAGTTCTTC
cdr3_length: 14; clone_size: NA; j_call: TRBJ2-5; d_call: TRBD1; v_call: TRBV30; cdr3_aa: CAWSSGGAEETQYF; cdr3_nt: TGTGCCTGGTCCTCAGGGGGCGCGGAGGAGACCCAGTACTTC
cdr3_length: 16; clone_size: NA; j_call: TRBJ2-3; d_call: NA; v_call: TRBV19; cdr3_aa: CASSIVGTAATDTQYF; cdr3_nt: TGTGCCAGTAGTATAGTGGGAACAGCTGCCACAGATACGCAGTATTTT
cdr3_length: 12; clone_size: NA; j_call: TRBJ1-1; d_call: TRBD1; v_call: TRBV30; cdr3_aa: CAWQGAQPEAFF; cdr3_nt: TGTGCCTGGCAGGGGGCGCAGCCTGAAGCTTTCTTT
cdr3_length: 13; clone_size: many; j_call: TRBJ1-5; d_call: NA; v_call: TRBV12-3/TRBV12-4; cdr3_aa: CASSFSETRPQHF; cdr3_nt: TGTGCCAGCAGTTTTTCCGAGACCCGGCCCCAGCATTTT
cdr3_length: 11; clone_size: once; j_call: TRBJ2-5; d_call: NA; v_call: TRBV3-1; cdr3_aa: CASSQVGTQYF; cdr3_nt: TGTGCCAGCAGCCAAGTAGGGACCCAGTACTTC
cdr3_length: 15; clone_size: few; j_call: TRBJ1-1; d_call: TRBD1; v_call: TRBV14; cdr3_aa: CASSQGGQTNTEAFF; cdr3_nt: TGTGCCAGCAGCCAGGGGGGACAGACGAACACTGAAGCTTTCTTT
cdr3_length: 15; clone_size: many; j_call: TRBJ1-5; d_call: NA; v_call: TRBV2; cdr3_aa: CASSPTVNSNQPQHF; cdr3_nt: TGTGCCAGCAGTCCCACGGTCAATAGCAATCAGCCCCAGCATTTT
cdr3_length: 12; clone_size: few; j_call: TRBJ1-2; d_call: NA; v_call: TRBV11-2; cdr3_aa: CASRGAGYGYTF; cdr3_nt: TGTGCCAGCAGGGGGGCGGGCTATGGCTACACCTTC
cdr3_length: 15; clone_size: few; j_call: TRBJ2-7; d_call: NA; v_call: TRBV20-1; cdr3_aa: CSAGGSGDPNYEQYF; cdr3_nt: TGCAGTGCTGGGGGATCGGGAGACCCAAATTACGAGCAGTACTTC
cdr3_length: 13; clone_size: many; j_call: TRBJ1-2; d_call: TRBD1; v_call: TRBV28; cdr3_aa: CASGGGGPYGYTF; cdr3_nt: TGTGCCAGCGGTGGAGGGGGCCCCTATGGCTACACCTTC
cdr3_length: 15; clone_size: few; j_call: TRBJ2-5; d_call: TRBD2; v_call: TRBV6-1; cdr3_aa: CASRSSGLASETQYF; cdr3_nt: TGTGCCAGCAGATCCTCGGGACTAGCATCAGAGACCCAGTACTTC
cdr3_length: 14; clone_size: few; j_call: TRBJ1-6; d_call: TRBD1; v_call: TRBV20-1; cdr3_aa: CSARSDRDNSPLHF; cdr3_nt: TGCAGTGCTAGATCCGACAGGGACAATTCACCCCTCCACTTT
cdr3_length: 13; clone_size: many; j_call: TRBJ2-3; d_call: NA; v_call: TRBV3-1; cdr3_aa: CASSQGGSNTQYF; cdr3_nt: TGTGCCAGCAGCCAAGGCGGAAGTAATACGCAGTATTTT
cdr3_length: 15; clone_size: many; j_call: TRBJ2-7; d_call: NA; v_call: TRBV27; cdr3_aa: CASSGAPAPFYEQYF; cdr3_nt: TGTGCCAGCAGTGGGGCTCCCGCACCATTCTACGAGCAGTACTTC
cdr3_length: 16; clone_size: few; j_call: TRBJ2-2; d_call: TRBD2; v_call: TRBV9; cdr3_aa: CASSVSETSIFGELFF; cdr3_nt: TGTGCCAGCAGCGTATCAGAGACTAGCATTTTCGGGGAGCTGTTTTTT
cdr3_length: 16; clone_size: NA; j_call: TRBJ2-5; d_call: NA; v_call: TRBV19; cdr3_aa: CASSMVGWRNQETQYF; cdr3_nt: TGTGCCAGTAGTATGGTGGGGTGGAGAAACCAAGAGACCCAGTACTTC
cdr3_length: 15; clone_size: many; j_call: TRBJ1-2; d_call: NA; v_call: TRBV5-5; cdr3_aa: CASSLVDWTEYGYTF; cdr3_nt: TGTGCCAGCAGCTTAGTGGATTGGACAGAGTATGGCTACACCTTC
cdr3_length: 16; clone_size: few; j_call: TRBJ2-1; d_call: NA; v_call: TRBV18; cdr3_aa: CASSPLGVGRYNEQFF; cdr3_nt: TGTGCCAGCTCACCCCTGGGAGTGGGAAGGTACAATGAGCAGTTCTTC
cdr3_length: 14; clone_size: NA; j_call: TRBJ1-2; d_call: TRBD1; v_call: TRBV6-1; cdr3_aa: CASRPGQGAYGYTF; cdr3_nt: TGTGCCAGCAGACCGGGACAGGGGGCTTATGGCTACACCTTC
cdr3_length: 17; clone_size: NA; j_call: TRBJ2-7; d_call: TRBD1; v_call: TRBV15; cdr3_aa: CATSKKYLRDRAFEQYF; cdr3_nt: TGTGCCACCAGCAAAAAGTACCTCCGGGACAGGGCGTTCGAGCAGTACTTC
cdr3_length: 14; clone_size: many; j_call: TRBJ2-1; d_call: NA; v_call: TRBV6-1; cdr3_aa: CASSALTNLGEQFF; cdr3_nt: TGTGCCAGCAGCGCCCTTACTAATTTGGGTGAGCAGTTCTTC
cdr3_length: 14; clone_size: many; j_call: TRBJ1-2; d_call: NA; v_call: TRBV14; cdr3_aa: CASSPPGDHYGYTF; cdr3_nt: TGTGCCAGCAGCCCCCCCGGAGACCACTATGGCTACACCTTC
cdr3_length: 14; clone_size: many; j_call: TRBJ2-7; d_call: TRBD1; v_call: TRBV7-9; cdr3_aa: CASSARGTGEEQYF; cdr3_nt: TGTGCCAGCAGCGCCCGAGGGACAGGCGAGGAGCAGTACTTC
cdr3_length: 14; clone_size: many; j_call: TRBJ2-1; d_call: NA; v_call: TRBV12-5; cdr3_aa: CASGLGTYYNEQFF; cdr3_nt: TGTGCTAGTGGTTTGGGGACGTACTACAATGAGCAGTTCTTC
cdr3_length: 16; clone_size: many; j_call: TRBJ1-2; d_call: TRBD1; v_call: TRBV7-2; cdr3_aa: CASSLAPGQVIYGYTF; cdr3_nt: TGTGCCAGCAGCTTAGCCCCGGGACAGGTGATATATGGCTACACCTTC
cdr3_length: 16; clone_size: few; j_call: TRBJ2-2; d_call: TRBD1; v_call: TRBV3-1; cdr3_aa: CASSTWTGVLAGELFF; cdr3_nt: TGTGCCAGCAGCACCTGGACAGGGGTTCTCGCCGGGGAGCTGTTTTTT
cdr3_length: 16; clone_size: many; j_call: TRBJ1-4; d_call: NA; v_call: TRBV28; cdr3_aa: CASSFLSRDPDQKLFF; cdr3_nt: TGTGCCAGCAGTTTCCTCTCCCGGGACCCCGATCAAAAACTGTTTTTT
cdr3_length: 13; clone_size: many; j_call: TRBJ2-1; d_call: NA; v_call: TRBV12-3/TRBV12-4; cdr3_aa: CASSLSWSNEQFF; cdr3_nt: TGTGCCAGCAGTTTAAGCTGGAGCAATGAGCAGTTCTTC
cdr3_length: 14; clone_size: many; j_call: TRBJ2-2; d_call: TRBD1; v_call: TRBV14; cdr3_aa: CASSYLTGAGELFF; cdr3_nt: TGTGCCAGCAGCTACTTGACAGGGGCCGGGGAGCTGTTTTTT
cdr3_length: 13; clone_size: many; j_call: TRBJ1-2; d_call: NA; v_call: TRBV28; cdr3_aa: CASSKQGRGGYTF; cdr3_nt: TGTGCCAGCAGTAAACAGGGTCGTGGTGGCTACACCTTC
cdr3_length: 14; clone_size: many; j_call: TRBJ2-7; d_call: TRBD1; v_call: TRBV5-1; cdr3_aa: CASSQQGTWDEQYF; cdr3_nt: TGCGCCAGCAGCCAACAGGGGACGTGGGACGAGCAGTACTTC
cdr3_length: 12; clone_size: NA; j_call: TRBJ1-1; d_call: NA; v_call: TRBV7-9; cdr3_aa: CASSARNTEAFF; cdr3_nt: TGTGCCAGCAGCGCCAGGAACACTGAAGCTTTCTTT
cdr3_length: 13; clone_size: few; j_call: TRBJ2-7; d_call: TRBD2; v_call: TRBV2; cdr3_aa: CASRETSGYEQYF; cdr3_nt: TGTGCCAGCAGGGAGACTAGCGGCTACGAGCAGTACTTC
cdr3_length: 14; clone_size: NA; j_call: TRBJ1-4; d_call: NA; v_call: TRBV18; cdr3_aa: CASSPRPRTEKLFF; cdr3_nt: TGTGCCAGCTCACCAAGGCCGAGGACTGAAAAACTGTTTTTT
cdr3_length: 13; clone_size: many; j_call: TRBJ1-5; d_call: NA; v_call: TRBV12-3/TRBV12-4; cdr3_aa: CASSLLATQPQHF; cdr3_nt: TGTGCCAGCAGCCTCCTGGCGACCCAGCCCCAGCATTTT
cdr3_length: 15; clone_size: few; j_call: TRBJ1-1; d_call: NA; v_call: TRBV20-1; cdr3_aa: CSARDRRRGNTEAFF; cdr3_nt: TGCAGTGCTAGAGATCGGAGGAGAGGGAACACTGAAGCTTTCTTT
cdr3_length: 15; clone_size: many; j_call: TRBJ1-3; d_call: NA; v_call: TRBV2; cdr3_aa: CASREQGISGNTIYF; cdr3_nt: TGTGCCAGCAGGGAACAGGGCATCTCTGGAAACACCATATATTTT
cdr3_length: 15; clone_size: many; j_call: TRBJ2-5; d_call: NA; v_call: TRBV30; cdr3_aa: CAWSVLERDQETQYF; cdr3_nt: TGTGCCTGGAGTGTACTAGAACGTGACCAAGAGACCCAGTACTTC
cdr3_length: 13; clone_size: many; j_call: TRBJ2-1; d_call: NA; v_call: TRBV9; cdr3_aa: CASSGGLGPMQFF; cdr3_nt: TGTGCCAGCAGCGGAGGACTCGGCCCGATGCAGTTCTTC
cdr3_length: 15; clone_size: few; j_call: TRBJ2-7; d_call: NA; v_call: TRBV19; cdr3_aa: CASSIAAIQGYEQYF; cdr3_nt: TGTGCCAGTAGTATTGCCGCTATACAGGGCTACGAGCAGTACTTC
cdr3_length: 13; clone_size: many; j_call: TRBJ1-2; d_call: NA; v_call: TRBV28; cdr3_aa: CASMRPDSYGYTF; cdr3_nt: TGTGCCAGCATGAGGCCAGACTCCTATGGCTACACCTTC
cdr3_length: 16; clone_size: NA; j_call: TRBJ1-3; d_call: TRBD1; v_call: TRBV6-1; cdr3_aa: CASSGRQGRSGNTIYF; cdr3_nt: TGTGCCAGCAGTGGGCGACAGGGACGGTCTGGAAACACCATATATTTT
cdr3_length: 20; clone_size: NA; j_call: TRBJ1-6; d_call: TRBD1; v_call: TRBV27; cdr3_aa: CASSLDPPMTGSNYNSPLRF; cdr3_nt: TGTGCCAGCAGTTTGGACCCGCCAATGACAGGGAGCAACTATAATTCACCCCTCCGCTTT
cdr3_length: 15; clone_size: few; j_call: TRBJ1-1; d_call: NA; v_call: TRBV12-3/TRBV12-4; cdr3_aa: CASSFPTGGRPEAFF; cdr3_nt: TGTGCCAGCAGTTTTCCGACAGGTGGGAGACCTGAAGCTTTCTTT
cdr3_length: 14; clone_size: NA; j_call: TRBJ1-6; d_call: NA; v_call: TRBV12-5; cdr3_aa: CASGLGDGNSPLHF; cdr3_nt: TGTGCTAGTGGTTTGGGGGACGGTAATTCACCCCTCCACTTT
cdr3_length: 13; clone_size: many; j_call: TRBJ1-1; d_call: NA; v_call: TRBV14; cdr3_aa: CASSRPGITEAFF; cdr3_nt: TGTGCCAGCAGCCGCCCCGGGATTACTGAAGCTTTCTTT
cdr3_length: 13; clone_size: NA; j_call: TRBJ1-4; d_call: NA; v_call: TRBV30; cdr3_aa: CAWAGGPYEKLFF; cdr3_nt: TGTGCCTGGGCGGGAGGGCCGTATGAAAAACTGTTTTTT
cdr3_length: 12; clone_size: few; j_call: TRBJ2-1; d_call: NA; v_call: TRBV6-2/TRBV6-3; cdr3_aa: CASSYGSEEQFF; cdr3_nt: TGTGCCAGCAGTTACGGGTCAGAAGAGCAGTTCTTC
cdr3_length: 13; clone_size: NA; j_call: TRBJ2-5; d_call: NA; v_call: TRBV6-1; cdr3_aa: CASSEGGDWPTYF; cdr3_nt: TGTGCCAGCAGTGAAGGAGGGGACTGGCCGACGTACTTC
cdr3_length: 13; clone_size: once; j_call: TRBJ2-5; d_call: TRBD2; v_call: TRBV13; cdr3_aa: CASSTPAGGTQYF; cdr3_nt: TGTGCCAGCAGCACTCCGGCGGGAGGGACCCAGTACTTC
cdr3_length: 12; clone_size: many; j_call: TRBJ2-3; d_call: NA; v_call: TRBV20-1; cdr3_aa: CSAPGFGGSQYF; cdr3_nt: TGCAGTGCCCCTGGATTTGGGGGATCGCAGTATTTT
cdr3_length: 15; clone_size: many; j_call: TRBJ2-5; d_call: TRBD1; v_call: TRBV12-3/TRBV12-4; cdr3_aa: CASSRITGGRETQYF; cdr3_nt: TGTGCCAGCAGTCGAATAACAGGGGGCAGGGAGACCCAGTACTTC
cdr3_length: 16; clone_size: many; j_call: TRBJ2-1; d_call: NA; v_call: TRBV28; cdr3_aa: CASRSFGGGGDNEQFF; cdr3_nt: TGTGCCAGCAGGTCCTTTGGGGGCGGAGGGGACAATGAGCAGTTCTTC
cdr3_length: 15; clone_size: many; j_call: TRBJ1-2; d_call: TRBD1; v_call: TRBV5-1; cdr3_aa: CASSLDDRAFYGYTF; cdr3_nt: TGCGCCAGCAGCCTTGATGACAGGGCCTTCTATGGCTACACCTTC